The 20 T cell receptor beta chains below come from one sample, sequenced in a study of cytomegalovirus exposure and HLA in healthy donors. The protocol was immunoSEQ multiplex PCR, while the TCRdb copy is restricted to in-frame clones and leaves out a portion. The table shows around 150,000 clones, with 95% to 97% occurring only once. The sample comprised PBMCs. The receptors come from a woman aged 18-29 years in good health and CMV-seronegative.

The chain recombines TRBV25-1 with TRBJ1-1, with TRBD1 as a possible D gene (5 bases). This CDR3 is built from 14 residues. The ends were cut back, 0 bases at V and 3 bases at J, with 8 bases in the middle. Germline lookup yields CDR1 MGHDK and CDR2 SYGVNS. CDR3 in amino acids: CASSEYGGDTEAFF. The CDR3 nucleotides are TGTGCCAGCAGTGAATATGGAGGGGACACTGAAGCTTTCTTT.

The chain carries TRBV4-3 and TRBJ2-3, with 8 bases lining up with TRBD2. This CDR3 has 15 amino acids. CDR1 and CDR2 (germline): LGHNA, YSLEER. Trimming cost V 1 base and J 9 bases; bases outside gene matches: 9. CDR3 DNA sequence: TGCGCCAGCAGCCAAGCCCAGGCCGGACTAGCAACGCAGTATTTT. Translated, it gives CASSQAQAGLATQYF.

This clone has only one observation. V gene TRBV4-1 combines with J gene TRBJ2-2, with TRBD2 matching 13 bases. Losses at the gene ends were 2 bases for V and 2 bases for J; bases not matched to a gene: 8. The germline CDR1 and CDR2 sequences are MGHRA and YSYEKL. This CDR3 has 19 amino acids. This CDR3 reads CASSQSSGLAGLNTGELFF. CDR3 DNA sequence: TGCGCCAGCAGCCAATCTTCGGGACTAGCGGGGTTAAACACCGGGGAGCTGTTTTTT.

J is TRBJ2-6 and V is TRBV19; possibly TRBD1 for D (6 bases). V lost 0 bases to trimming and J lost 0 bases, with 15 bases between them. The germline CDR1 and CDR2 sequences are LNHDA and SQIVND (reference sequence). This CDR3 contains 19 residues. The CDR3 coding sequence is TGTGCCAGTAGTATAGAAGGGGCTTTCAGGGGCTCTGGGGCCAACGTCCTGACTTTC. It translates to CASSIEGAFRGSGANVLTF.

The chain carries TRBV5-6 and TRBJ1-2, with 8 bases identical to TRBD1. The ends lost 5 bases at V and 0 bases at J; junction bases unmatched: 6. The CDR3 contains 15 residues. Germline V CDR1 and CDR2: SGHDT, YYEEEE. The CDR3 loop reads CASSIGQGANYGYTF. In DNA form, the CDR3 reads TGTGCCAGCAGTATCGGACAGGGAGCTAACTATGGCTACACCTTC.

This rearrangement joins TRBV30 to TRBJ2-3; D might be TRBD1 (7 bases). The CDR3 is 14 amino acids. CDR1 and CDR2 (germline): GTSNPN, SVGIG (reference sequence). V was pared by 5 bases and J by 5 bases, with 17 bases between. The CDR3 sequence: CAWAPRGAEDTQYF. Written as DNA, the CDR3 is TGTGCCTGGGCCCCCAGGGGGGCGGAAGATACGCAGTATTTT.

The chain is built from TRBV7-9 and TRBJ1-1; 9 bases are shared with TRBD1. This CDR3 has 16 amino acids. The J segment lost 1 base and the V segment lost 6 bases, leaving 9 bases of the junction unmatched. Per the germline V gene, CDR1 is SEHNR and CDR2 is FQNEAQ (reference sequence). The CDR3 loop reads CASSPKQGARNTEAFF. The CDR3 DNA sequence: TGTGCCAGCAGTCCAAAACAGGGGGCGAGGAACACTGAAGCTTTCTTT. The whole variable domain, filled in from reference TRBV7-9 and TRBJ1-1, reads DTGVSQNPRHKITKRGQNVTFRCDPISEHNRLYWYRQTLGQGPEFLTYFQNEAQLEKSRLLSDRFSAERPKGSFSTLEIQRTEQGDSAMYLCASSPKQGARNTEAFFGQGTRLTVV.

This rearrangement joins TRBV11-3 to TRBJ2-3, with D hard to call. The CDR3 spans 14 residues. Trimming shortened V by 1 base and J by 8 bases, and 13 bases separated the two germline ends. Germline CDR1 is SGHNT and CDR2 is YENEEA. The CDR3 nucleotides are TGTGCCAGCAGCTTAGGCAGACCCCCGGGTACGCAGTATTTT. Protein: CASSLGRPPGTQYF.

In nucleotides, the CDR3 is TGTGCCAGCAGGTTTCCGGGACTCCCTAACTATGGCTACACCTTC. Translated: CASRFPGLPNYGYTF. The chain joins TRBV7-2 to TRBJ1-2; possible D gene TRBD1, 5 bases. The V end lost 6 bases, the J end lost 0 bases, and 14 bases lay between the germline ends. The germline V gene has CDR1 SGHTA and CDR2 FQGNSA. CDR3 length equals 15 residues.

This chain joins TRBV19 and TRBJ2-3; the D is unclear. The V and J ends lost 5 bases and 5 bases respectively, with 11 bases between them. The CDR3 is 13 residues long. Germline V gene sequence: CDR1 LNHDA, CDR2 SQIVND (reference sequence). Here the CDR3 DNA reads TGTGCCAGTAGTTCCCCAGCAGGAGATACGCAGTATTTT. Translated: CASSSPAGDTQYF. The full variable domain, in which reference TRBV19 and TRBJ2-3 provide the parts outside the CDR3, is DGGITQSPKYLFRKEGQNVTLSCEQNLNHDAMYWYRQDPGQGLRLIYYSQIVNDFQKGDIAEGYSVSREKKESFPLTVTSAQKNPTAFYLCASSSPAGDTQYFGPGTRLTVL.

V is TRBV18 and J is TRBJ1-6; 7 nucleotides line up with TRBD1. Trimming cost V 6 bases and J 5 bases; bases outside gene matches: 7. CDR1 KGHSH and CDR2 LQKENI come from the germline V gene. The CDR3 is 15 amino acids. CDR3 in DNA: TGTGCCAGCTCGGGCTCTGGACAGGATAATTCACCCCTCCACTTT. As protein: CASSGSGQDNSPLHF.

The chain recombines TRBV14 with TRBJ1-1, with D possibly matching TRBD1 (6 bases). This CDR3 region has 17 residues. Between the trimmed V and J ends, which lost 4 bases and 3 bases, there was a span of 21 bases. Germline V gives CDR1 SGHDN, CDR2 FVKESK. CDR3 sequence (DNA): TGTGCCAGCAGCCCTACGGGGACACTCATTGAGGACACTGAAGCTTTCTTT. Its protein is CASSPTGTLIEDTEAFF.

The V call is TRBV7-8, the J call TRBJ1-5; no reliable D call. The CDR3 runs to 16 residues. Germline-derived CDR1 and CDR2 are SGHVS and FQNEAQ. The V end lost 8 bases, the J end lost 2 bases, and 19 bases lay between the germline ends. CDR3 nucleotide sequence: TGTGCCAGCCATATCGGTTCCGGTCGTGGCAATCAGCCCCAGCATTTT. This translates into CASHIGSGRGNQPQHF.

J is TRBJ1-1 and V is TRBV25-1; tentatively, D is TRBD1 (5 bases). V dropped 6 bases and J dropped 3 bases, with 11 bases sitting between them. The germline CDR1 and CDR2 sequences are MGHDK and SYGVNS. The CDR3 runs to 13 residues. CDR3 sequence: CASRLQVYTEAFF. DNA of the CDR3: TGTGCCAGCAGGTTACAGGTGTACACTGAAGCTTTCTTT.

This clone was observed a handful of times. V and J are TRBV18 and TRBJ1-5; perhaps TRBD1 as D (6 bases). The CDR3 totals 15 residues. V lost 3 bases and J lost 5, with 14 bases in between. The germline CDR1 and CDR2 sequences are KGHSH and LQKENI. The CDR3 DNA reads TGTGCCAGCTCACCTCAAGGGGGTGACGATCAGCCCCAGCATTTT. This sequence encodes CASSPQGGDDQPQHF.

V gene TRBV15 combines with J gene TRBJ1-6; TRBD1 is a possible D gene (5 bases). Trimming shortened V by 0 bases and J by 0 bases, and 9 bases separated the two germline ends. Germline CDR1 reads LNHNV; CDR2 reads YYDKDF (reference sequence). The CDR3 spans 17 residues. The CDR3: CATSREGPSSYNSPLHF. CDR3 DNA: TGTGCCACCAGCAGAGAGGGGCCAAGCTCCTATAATTCACCCCTCCACTTT.

This sequence joins TRBV6-6 and TRBJ1-3; 9 positions match TRBD1. The CDR3 runs 15 residues. Germline V gene data show CDR1 as MNHNY and CDR2 as SVGAGI (reference sequence). Unmatched junction bases numbered 3, after V lost 5 bases and J lost 1 base. CDR3 coding DNA: TGTGCCAGCAGTAACAGGGGGCGATCTGGAAACACCATATATTTT. This sequence encodes CASSNRGRSGNTIYF.

J is TRBJ1-5 and V is TRBV5-8; perhaps TRBD1 as D (6 bases). CDR3 length: 17 amino acids. Germline values: CDR1 SGHTS, CDR2 YDEGEE. V lost 2 bases, J lost 1 base, and 16 bases lay in between. The CDR3 DNA reads TGTGCCAGCAGCTTCAGGGGTAGTTCGTGGAGCAATCAGCCCCAGCATTTT. Translated, it gives CASSFRGSSWSNQPQHF.

This chain joins TRBV5-4 and TRBJ1-1, with 7 positions matching TRBD1. Germline trimming cut 0 bases from V and 8 bases from J; bases unmatched to any gene: 13. This CDR3 region has 16 residues. Germline V gene data show CDR1 as SGHNT and CDR2 as YYREEE (reference sequence). In DNA form, the CDR3 reads TGTGCCAGCAGCTTGGATAGTGTGAACAGGGGACCAGAAGCTTTCTTT. Translation gives CASSLDSVNRGPEAFF.

This clone was picked up one time. The chain employs TRBV5-1 and TRBJ2-3; 7 bases fit TRBD2. Germline trimming cut 4 bases from V and 3 bases from J; bases unmatched to any gene: 11. Per germline, CDR1 SGHRS and CDR2 YFSETQ. This CDR3 contains 16 residues. The chain's CDR3 is CASSLGLDKGTDTQYF. The CDR3 nucleotides are TGCGCCAGCAGCCTAGGACTAGATAAGGGAACAGATACGCAGTATTTT. The complete variable domain, with remaining parts taken from reference TRBV5-1 and TRBJ2-3, reads KAGVTQTPRYLIKTRGQQVTLSCSPISGHRSVSWYQQTPGQGLQFLFEYFSETQRNKGNFPGRFSGRQFSNSRSEMNVSTLELGDSALYLCASSLGLDKGTDTQYFGPGTRLTVL.